This T cell receptor beta chain was sequenced in a study of blood T cell repertoires in COVID-19. Study overall: Acute and convalescent COVID-19 specimens originated in the United States, Italy and Spain.

Seattle cases were enrolled at active infection and followed longitudinally. V lost 3 bases and J lost 5; bases outside the gene matches: 0. In germline, CDR1 is KGHSH, CDR2 LQKENI. This CDR3 spans 13 amino acids. The authors' processing: Estimation of nucleated cell counts was performed using reference gene primer amplification. This table comes from immunoSEQ multiplex PCR, and its TCRdb copy is limited to in-frame clones, with some not included. The V and J calls and the clone size are those of that table, but D and trimming were determined from the DNA. The top ten hold more than 9% of the sample, which has about 210,000 clones, around four fifths seen once. Regarding this clone: The identical CDR3 is also encoded by other nucleotide sequences in the sample.

The chain joins TRBV18 to TRBJ2-5, with 10 bases matching TRBD2. The receptor was isolated from a woman older than 75 with COVID-19, enrolled during active disease. Sequencing input: peripheral blood. The CDR3: CASSPGLAETQYF. The CDR3 DNA is TGTGCCAGCTCACCGGGACTAGCGGAGACCCAGTACTTC.